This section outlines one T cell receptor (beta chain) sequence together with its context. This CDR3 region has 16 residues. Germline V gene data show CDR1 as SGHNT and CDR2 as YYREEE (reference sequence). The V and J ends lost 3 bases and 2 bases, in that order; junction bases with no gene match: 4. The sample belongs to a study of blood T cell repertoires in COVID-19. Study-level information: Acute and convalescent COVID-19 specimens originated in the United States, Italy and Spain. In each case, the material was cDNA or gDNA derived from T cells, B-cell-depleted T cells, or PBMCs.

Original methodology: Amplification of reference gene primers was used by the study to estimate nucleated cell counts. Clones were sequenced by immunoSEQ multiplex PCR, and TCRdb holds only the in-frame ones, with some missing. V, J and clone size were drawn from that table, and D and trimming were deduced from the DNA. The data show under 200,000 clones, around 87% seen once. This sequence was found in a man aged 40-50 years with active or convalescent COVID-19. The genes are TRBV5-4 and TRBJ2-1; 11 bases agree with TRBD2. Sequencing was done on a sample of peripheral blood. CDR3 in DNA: TGTGCCAGCAGCTCGGATAGCGGGGGGGCCTACAATGAGCAGTTCTTC. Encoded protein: CASSSDSGGAYNEQFF.